Sequencing of this TCR beta chain was carried out in a study of blood T cell repertoires in COVID-19. Overall study: PBMCs, B-cell-depleted T cells, or T cells were the source of the cDNA or gDNA that made up the material.

Deletions cut 3 bases from V and 6 bases from J, with 13 bases between. This CDR3 has 14 amino acids. The germline CDR1 and CDR2 sequences are SGHNT and YENEEA. All enrollees were roughly 18 to 100 years old and from around 25 US areas. In the original workflow: Reference gene primer amplification yielded estimated nucleated cell counts. Here immunoSEQ multiplex PCR was the method, and the copy in TCRdb shows in-frame clones only, minus some. V and J calls and clone size are as listed in that table; D and trimming were resolved from the DNA. Here the sample spans 350,000 or so clones, almost 90% being singletons.

The chain links TRBV11-3 to TRBJ2-3, with D possibly TRBD1 on 6 matching bases. The TCR sequence derives from a woman between 25 and 40 years old who had been exposed to COVID-19. The material sequenced was PBMCs or T cells enriched from blood (not recorded which). CDR3 DNA: TGTGCCAGCAGCTTGGGGTACAGGGAGGATACGCAGTATTTT. Protein sequence: CASSLGYREDTQYF.